This TCR beta chain was documented in a study of T cell responses to AZD1222 COVID-19 vaccine (dated by TCRdb to about 2021). General notes on the study: AZD1222 recipients whose second dose came at about 4 weeks and those whose second dose came at about 12 weeks were combined into one group, since spike-specific TCR depth and breadth did not differ between the two schedules. A total of approximately 240 trial participants underwent TCR sequencing, of whom approximately 210 received two doses of AZD1222 and around 26 received two doses of the MenACWY control vaccine. Enrollment into the trials was organized by age into subgroups of 18-55, 56-69 and 70-plus years, and those subgroups contained roughly 140, 27 and 60 TCR-sequenced participants, respectively. The paper as a whole reports these results and caveats: The 56-69-year group was small, and its depth increase did not reach significance, likely because of low power. After two AZD1222 doses, both the breadth and the depth of spike-specific TCRs were significantly higher than at day 0 and than in MenACWY recipients. Participants were mostly white British and included more females than males, and it was suggested by the authors that clonal diversity may have been underestimated. Conclusions about previously exposed vaccinees were limited because only six AZD1222 recipients were SARS-CoV-2 seropositive at baseline. Reportedly, close to half of the unique spike-specific TCRs recognized epitopes lying outside the regions that are mutated in the B.1.351 and B.1.1.7 variants. CD4 TCRs associated with the vaccine covered the entire spike protein, and the dominant responses were in regions 160-218 and 743-854. No day 14 peak-response samples were available, so repertoires were characterized only after the peak T cell response.

The CDR3 regions of human TCRbeta chains were analyzed by immunosequencing. The authors processed their data as follows. TCRs in the repertoires were compared against a reference library of SARS-CoV-2-specific TCRs that had been generated with the MIRA antigen-specificity platform. Breadth was defined as the fraction of unique TCRs that were SARS-CoV-2-associated, and depth was defined as the fraction of total T cells that were SARS-CoV-2-associated. Using the MIRA data, each spike-specific TCR was assigned both to the spike region to which the TCR was reactive and to a CD4 or CD8 class. Log10-transformed breadth and depth values were compared by one-way ANOVA with Sidak's multiple comparisons tests. In its TCRdb copy, this immuneACCESS table keeps in-frame sequences only and misses some clones. Where compared with another copy, unresolved V genes explain less than half of these, and the others have no known cause. The V and J calls and the clone size are those of that table, but D and trimming were determined from the DNA. The sample records about 130,000 clones, about 86% of which are singletons. Approximately 12% of the sample comes from the top ten.

Concerning this clone itself: Its antigen remains undetermined. No much larger clonotype is one base removed from it; base qualities were not supplied.

The meaning of the sample's time point label: baseline before first vaccination. Vaccinee samples came from UK trials COV001 and COV002, including a single-blind randomized controlled phase 2/3 trial of AZD1222 (ChAdOx1 nCoV-19) in healthy adults. For TCRbeta chain sequencing, PBMC samples were collected from trial participants at day 0 and at day 28 after the second dose. The source is an adult in good health. The sample here was peripheral blood, taken on day 0 of AZD1222 vaccination.

The nucleotide sequence reads as follows: TGTGCCAGCAGCCAAGACCAGCGGGGCGTCTACAATGAGCAGTTCTTC. Translated, it gives CASSQDQRGVYNEQFF. The V gene is TRBV4-2 and the J gene is TRBJ2-1; 7 nucleotides in the junction match TRBD2. The germline V and J ends show losses of 0 bases and 3 bases respectively, and no gene match explains 5 bases of the junction. From cysteine to phenylalanine, the CDR3 is 16 amino acids long. Only the CDR3 part of the read is kept: 48 bases, read in frame from the first base. Looking up the germline V gene yields CDR1 LGHNA and CDR2 YNFKEQ.